A single sample is the source of the 27 T cell receptor beta chains below, sequenced in a study of blood T cell repertoires in COVID-19. The table came from immunoSEQ multiplex PCR; TCRdb's copy has only in-frame clones and leaves some out. The sample consists of just over 150,000 clones, 85% to 90% of them appearing once. Sequenced material: PBMCs or T cells enriched from blood (not recorded which). The receptors shown here come from a woman in her fifties or sixties who had recovered from COVID-19.

The V gene is TRBV18, the J gene TRBJ2-1, with 8 bases that match TRBD1. The CDR3 length is 16 residues. Germline V gene sequence: CDR1 KGHSH, CDR2 LQKENI. After removal of 3 bases from V and 5 bases from J, the junction contained 9 bases not matched to a gene. The CDR3 loop is CASSPARDRRNNEQFF. The CDR3 nucleotides are TGTGCCAGCTCACCGGCCCGGGACAGGAGAAACAATGAGCAGTTCTTC.

The rearrangement uses TRBV19 and TRBJ2-7, with unresolved D. In germline, CDR1 is LNHDA, CDR2 SQIVND (reference sequence). Trimming took 3 bases from V and 3 from J, leaving 9 bases between them. This CDR3 has 13 residues. Here the CDR3 DNA reads TGTGCCAGTAGTATCTACAGTAACTACGAGCAGTACTTC. Protein product: CASSIYSNYEQYF.

The chain employs TRBV27 and TRBJ2-1; D might be TRBD2 (6 bases). The CDR3 covers 13 residues. V dropped 9 bases and J dropped 8 bases, with 17 bases sitting between them. Germline V gene data show CDR1 as MNHEY and CDR2 as SMNVEV (reference sequence). The CDR3 region has the DNA TGTGCCAGTCTACCCGCGGGGCGGGATGAGCAGTTCTTC. It is translated as CASLPAGRDEQFF.

This clone has only one observation. This chain uses TRBV10-1 with TRBJ1-2; D is perhaps TRBD1 (5 bases). CDR3 length: 14 amino acids. V gave up 6 bases and J gave up 2 bases, with 13 bases separating them. Per the germline V gene, CDR1 is WNHNN and CDR2 is SYGVQD (reference sequence). The CDR3 sequence is CASSAGEGNYGYTF. The CDR3, as DNA: TGCGCCAGCAGCGCCGGGGAGGGGAACTATGGCTACACCTTC.

The rearrangement uses TRBV19 and TRBJ2-6, with 10 bases lining up with TRBD1. CDR3 size: 16 residues. The V gene's germline CDR1 is LNHDA and CDR2 SQIVND (reference sequence). After removal of 7 bases from V and 2 bases from J, the junction contained 5 bases not matched to a gene. Written as DNA, the CDR3 is TGTGCCAGTAACCGGGACAGGGGTCCTGGGGCCAACGTCCTGACTTTC. Encoded protein: CASNRDRGPGANVLTF.

This clone occurred once. V is TRBV4-1 and J is TRBJ1-4; D unclear. This CDR3 is 13 amino acids long. Germline CDR1 MGHRA, CDR2 YSYEKL. V lost 2 bases and J 8 bases, leaving 9 bases between the germline ends. As DNA, the CDR3 is TGCGCCAGCAGCCAACTCCCAGTAGAAAAACTGTTTTTT. The encoded protein is CASSQLPVEKLFF.

The rearrangement links TRBV19 to TRBJ2-5; 11 bases are a match to TRBD2. The V gene end was trimmed by 5 bases and the J gene end by 5 bases; junction bases not matched to a gene: 7. CDR1 and CDR2 from the germline V gene are LNHDA and SQIVND (reference sequence). The CDR3 is made up of 15 amino acids. CDR3 residues: CASSVLAGAGETQYF. CDR3 in DNA: TGTGCCAGTAGTGTACTAGCGGGGGCAGGGGAGACCCAGTACTTC.

The chain uses TRBV14 and TRBJ1-1; no clear D. The CDR3 is 13 residues long. Deletions cut 3 bases from V and 4 bases from J, with 9 bases between. Germline CDR1 and CDR2: SGHDN and FVKESK. This CDR3 reads CASSHGTATEAFF. The CDR3 DNA follows: TGTGCCAGCAGCCATGGAACAGCCACTGAAGCTTTCTTT.

The chain uses TRBV4-3 and TRBJ1-4; D remains ambiguous. CDR1 is LGHNA and CDR2 is YSLEER in the germline V gene. V shed 1 base and J shed 5 bases, with 8 bases lying between them. This CDR3 contains 14 residues. CDR3 sequence reads: CASSQGTSNEKLFF. CDR3 bases: TGCGCCAGCAGCCAAGGGACTTCAAATGAAAAACTGTTTTTT.

V and J are TRBV6-6 and TRBJ2-5; perhaps TRBD1 as D (6 bases). Germline CDR1 MNHNY, CDR2 SVGAGI (reference sequence). This CDR3 is built from 14 residues. V was shortened by 2 bases and J by 4 bases, with 11 bases between the two germline ends. The CDR3 region has the DNA TGTGCCAGCAGTTACACAGGGATCCGAGAGACCCAGTACTTC. Protein: CASSYTGIRETQYF.

CDR3 nucleotide sequence: TGTGCCAGCAGTCCAATGGGACAGGGCTATAATCAGCCCCAGCATTTT. Amino acid sequence: CASSPMGQGYNQPQHF. V and J are TRBV28 and TRBJ1-5, with TRBD1 identical over 9 bases. With 5 bases clipped from V and 4 bases from J, the junction kept 9 bases outside the gene matches. The CDR3 covers 16 residues. Germline CDR1 MDHEN, CDR2 SYDVKM.

This rearrangement joins TRBV7-8 to TRBJ1-5; perhaps TRBD1 as D (6 bases). V shed 2 bases and J shed 0 bases, with 11 bases lying between them. Germline CDR1 reads SGHVS; CDR2 reads FQNEAQ. The CDR3 extends over 16 amino acids. The CDR3 region is CASSLRTVDSNQPQHF. Here the CDR3 DNA reads TGTGCCAGCAGCTTAAGGACAGTGGATAGCAATCAGCCCCAGCATTTT.

The chain carries TRBV6-2 or TRBV6-3 and TRBJ1-2; no clear D gene. Germline V gives CDR1 MNHEY, CDR2 SVGEGT. V shed 8 bases and J shed 6 bases, with 13 bases lying between them. CDR3 length: 12 amino acids. The CDR3: CASGQTLDGYTF. The CDR3 nucleotides are TGTGCCAGCGGCCAAACTCTCGATGGCTACACCTTC.

The chain carries TRBV7-3 and TRBJ1-1; the match to TRBD1 covers 8 bases. The CDR3 totals 13 residues. CDR1 SGHTA and CDR2 FQGTGA come from the germline V gene. V shed 2 bases and J 5 bases; nucleotides not matched to a gene: 1. The CDR3 sequence: CASSLRQGTEAFF. The DNA of the CDR3 is TGTGCCAGCAGCTTACGACAGGGGACTGAAGCTTTCTTT. The variable domain in full, completed from reference TRBV7-3 and TRBJ1-1, reads GAGVSQTPSNKVTEKGKYVELRCDPISGHTALYWYRQSLGQGPEFLIYFQGTGAADDSGLPNDRFFAVRPEGSVSTLKIQRTERGDSAVYLCASSLRQGTEAFFGQGTRLTVV.

To note about this clone: The junction shows a germline mismatch at one end, possibly a read error. The chain recombines TRBV6-5 with TRBJ1-2; no firm D call. CDR1 is MNHEY and CDR2 is SVGAGI in the germline V gene. CDR3 length equals 14 residues. The CDR3 region is CASLESGSNSGYTF. Written as DNA, the CDR3 is TGTGCCAGCCTCGAAAGCGGTAGCAACTCTGGCTACACCTTC.

The chain couples TRBV30 to TRBJ1-1; D uncertain. The CDR3 runs to 14 residues. Germline lookup yields CDR1 GTSNPN and CDR2 SVGIG (reference sequence). The V end lost 3 bases, the J end lost 1 base, and 12 bases lay between the germline ends. CDR3 nucleotide sequence: TGTGCCTGGAGCAAACTTACTGCGAACACTGAAGCTTTCTTT. Translation gives CAWSKLTANTEAFF.

This chain links TRBV10-3 with TRBJ1-1, with 11 bases lining up with TRBD1. Germline CDR1 is ENHRY and CDR2 is SYGVKD. V shed 10 bases, J shed 2 bases, and the junction held 9 bases outside the gene matches. The CDR3 runs to 15 residues. CDR3 region: CATALGTGGNTEAFF. For the CDR3, the DNA is TGTGCCACCGCGCTGGGGACAGGGGGTAACACTGAAGCTTTCTTT.

J is TRBJ1-5 and V is TRBV7-9; TRBD1 agrees at 9 bases. Germline loops: CDR1 SEHNR, CDR2 FQNEAQ (reference sequence). The CDR3 contains 14 residues. J gave up 6 bases and V 5 bases, and 5 bases lay outside the gene matches. The CDR3 protein is CASSPGTGTQPQHF. The CDR3 bases are TGTGCCAGCAGCCCTGGGACAGGGACTCAGCCCCAGCATTTT.

This clone turned up a few times. This rearrangement joins TRBV2 to TRBJ1-4; D is uncertain. V lost 7 bases and J 5 bases, leaving 14 bases between the germline ends. The CDR3 is 14 amino acids. CDR1 is SNHLY, CDR2 FYNNEI, per germline. CDR3 sequence (DNA): TGTGCCAGCAACGGGAACCGGGCGAATGAAAAACTGTTTTTT. Its protein is CASNGNRANEKLFF.

The chain is built from TRBV28 and TRBJ2-7; 7 bases map to TRBD2. The junction had 10 bases not matched to a gene; V was cut back by 10 bases and J by 4 bases. The CDR3 spans 13 residues. Germline lookup yields CDR1 MDHEN and CDR2 SYDVKM. The CDR3 loop reads CAMGGSAGYEQYF. CDR3 DNA: TGTGCCATGGGGGGTTCAGCGGGGTACGAGCAGTACTTC.

This clone showed up just once. The V and J genes are TRBV9 and TRBJ2-3; no definite D call. The CDR3 covers 14 residues. Germline CDR1 and CDR2: SGDLS and YYNGEE. The germline V and J ends were trimmed by 0 bases and 2 bases, with 7 bases remaining between them. CDR3 sequence reads: CASSVGGLTDTQYF. The CDR3 nucleotides read TGTGCCAGCAGCGTAGGAGGCCTCACAGATACGCAGTATTTT.

The chain links TRBV7-6 to TRBJ2-3; TRBD2 aligns across 9 bases. The CDR3 runs 16 residues. CDR1 is SGHVS and CDR2 is FNYEAQ in the germline V gene. V gave up 1 base and J gave up 6 bases; unmatched junction bases: 8. The CDR3 coding sequence is TGTGCCAGCAGCTTAGGGGCGGGGGGGCCATCGGATACGCAGTATTTT. Translation gives CASSLGAGGPSDTQYF.

This chain uses TRBV2 with TRBJ1-5; D may be TRBD1 (6 bases). Germline assignment: CDR1 SNHLY and CDR2 FYNNEI. V lost 6 bases and J lost 5, with 14 bases in between. The CDR3 is 14 amino acids. The CDR3 region is CASRVGQNYQPQHF. DNA of the CDR3: TGTGCCAGCAGGGTTGGACAGAACTATCAGCCCCAGCATTTT.

V is TRBV3-1 (or the pseudogene TRBV3-2) and J is TRBJ2-7; TRBD1 might be the D (6 bases). The CDR3 covers 15 residues. With 4 bases removed from V and 2 bases from J, the gap between germline ends came to 15 bases. The germline CDR1 and CDR2 sequences are LGHDT and YNNKEL (reference sequence). In DNA, the CDR3 is TGTGCCAGCAGCCCCCAGGGGCCCCATACCTACGAGCAGTACTTC. Its protein product is CASSPQGPHTYEQYF.

The chain combines TRBV19 with TRBJ1-5, with TRBD1 identical over 7 bases. This CDR3 has 16 amino acids. Germline assignment: CDR1 LNHDA and CDR2 SQIVND (reference sequence). V shed 3 bases, J shed 2 bases, and the junction held 7 bases outside the gene matches. The CDR3 DNA reads TGTGCCAGTAGTATGGGACCGGGGACAGGCAATCAGCCCCAGCATTTT. As protein: CASSMGPGTGNQPQHF.

The chain is built from TRBV2 and TRBJ1-2, with 10 positions matching TRBD1. Germline trimming cut 6 bases from V and 3 bases from J; bases unmatched to any gene: 10. Looked up from germline, CDR1 is SNHLY and CDR2 is FYNNEI. The CDR3 is 16 residues long. Written as DNA, the CDR3 is TGTGCCAGCAGGCTGACAGGGGGCGCGGGTTACTATGGCTACACCTTC. Encoded protein: CASRLTGGAGYYGYTF. Supplemented by reference TRBV2 and TRBJ1-2, the full variable domain reads EPEVTQTPSHQVTQMGQEVILRCVPISNHLYFYWYRQILGQKVEFLVSFYNNEISEKSEIFDDQFSVERPDGSNFTLKIRSTKLEDSAMYFCASRLTGGAGYYGYTFGSGTRLTVV.

The chain is built from TRBV4-3 and TRBJ2-3, with 11 bases matching TRBD2. Germline V lookup: CDR1 LGHNA, CDR2 YSLEER. V lost 3 bases to trimming and J lost 6 bases; unmatched junction nucleotides: 5. The CDR3 extends over 15 amino acids. CDR3: CASSQGLAEGDTQYF. The CDR3 DNA sequence: TGCGCCAGCAGCCAGGGACTAGCGGAGGGGGATACGCAGTATTTT.